This section outlines one T cell receptor (beta chain) sequence together with its context. Its cognate antigen is unknown. These data belong to a study of cytomegalovirus exposure and HLA in healthy donors. Study details: Prior work identified under 130 million unique TCR beta sequences in roughly 190 million T cells. Overall study results and limits: CMV antigen specificity of a few CMV-associated chains was confirmed in vitro. Most sequenced TCRs were rare (though some public TCRs occurred in many donors).

The CDR3 is 14 residues long. Germline V gene sequence: CDR1 LGHNA, CDR2 YNFKEQ. The ends were cut back, 1 base at V and 1 base at J, with 4 bases in the middle. Both 60 Vbeta primers and 13 Jbeta primers went into the PCR. The repertoire was sequenced with immunoSEQ multiplex PCR; TCRdb's copy has only in-frame clones and lacks some. This table has around 100,000 clones, 60% to 80% appearing once. The sequence was obtained from a woman between 25 and 40 years old in good health and CMV-seropositive. The gene calls are TRBV4-2 and TRBJ2-2, with unresolved D. Sequencing was carried out using PBMCs. DNA for the CDR3: TGTGCCAGCAGCCAAGCGGGGAACACCGGGGAGCTGTTTTTT. Translated, it gives CASSQAGNTGELFF.